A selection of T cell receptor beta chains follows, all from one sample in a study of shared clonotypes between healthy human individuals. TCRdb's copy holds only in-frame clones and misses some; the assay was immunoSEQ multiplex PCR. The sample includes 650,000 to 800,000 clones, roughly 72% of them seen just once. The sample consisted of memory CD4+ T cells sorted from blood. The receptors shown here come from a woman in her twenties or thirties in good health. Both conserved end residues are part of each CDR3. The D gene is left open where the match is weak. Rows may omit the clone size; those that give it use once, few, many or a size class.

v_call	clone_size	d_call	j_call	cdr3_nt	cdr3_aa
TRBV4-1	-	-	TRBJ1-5	TGCGCCAGCAGCCAAGAGGGGTTTCGGCCCCAGCATTTT	CASSQEGFRPQHF
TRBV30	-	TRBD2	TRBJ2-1	TGTGCCTGGAGTCACCCCTCTTGGGCTAGCGGGAGTGGATACAATGAGCAGTTCTTC	CAWSHPSWASGSGYNEQFF
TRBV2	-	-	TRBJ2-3	TGTGCCAGCAGTGAGGCTGCGACAGGAGTTACGCAGTATTTT	CASSEAATGVTQYF
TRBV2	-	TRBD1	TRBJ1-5	TGTGCCAGCAGCGATACAGGGGGCAATCAGCCCCAGCATTTT	CASSDTGGNQPQHF
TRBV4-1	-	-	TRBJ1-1	TGCGCCAGCAGCCAAGATCTCGAACAGGTTAGGGGAGCTTTCTTT	CASSQDLEQVRGAFF
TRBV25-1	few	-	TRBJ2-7	TGTGCCAGCAGTACAACAGGGATCTCCTACGAGCAGTACTTC	CASSTTGISYEQYF
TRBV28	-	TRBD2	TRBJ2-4	TGTGCCAGCCTCACCCGGGGGGGGGCACTAGCGGGACCTAAAAACATTCAGTACTTC	CASLTRGGALAGPKNIQYF
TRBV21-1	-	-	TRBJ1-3	TGTGCCAGCAGCAAAAAGAAAGGACCTACAATACAGTATGGAAACACCATATATTTT	CASSKKKGPTIQYGNTIYF
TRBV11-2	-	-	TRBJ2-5	TGTGCCAGCACCACGGGGGCCTCGGGGGCGACCCAGTACTTC	CASTTGASGATQYF
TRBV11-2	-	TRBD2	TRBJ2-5	TGTGCCAGCAGCCCTGGACTAGCGGGAAGGGAGGAGACCCAGTACTTC	CASSPGLAGREETQYF
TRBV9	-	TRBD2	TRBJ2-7	TGTGCCAGCAGCGCAGGGACTAGCGATATCTACGAGCAGTACTTC	CASSAGTSDIYEQYF
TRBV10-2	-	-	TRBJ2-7	TGCGCCAGCTCCGGGACGGAAACCTACGAGCAGTACTTC	CASSGTETYEQYF
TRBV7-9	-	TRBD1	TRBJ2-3	TGTGCCAGCAGCGGCAGGACAGGAAAGCTCAGTAGCACAGATACGCAGTATTTT	CASSGRTGKLSSTDTQYF
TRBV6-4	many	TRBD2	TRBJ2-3	TGTGCCAGCAGCGTGGGACTAGCTGACGGAGATACGCAGTATTTT	CASSVGLADGDTQYF
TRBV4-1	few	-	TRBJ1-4	TGCGCCAGCAGGAACATTCTTGGGGATGAAAAACTGTTTTTT	CASRNILGDEKLFF
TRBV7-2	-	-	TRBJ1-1	TGTGCCAGCAGCCGAGGGGAAAGGCATGCTGAAGCTTTCTTT	CASSRGERHAEAFF
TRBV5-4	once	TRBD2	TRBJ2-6	TGTGCCAGCAGCGGGGGAGGGGAGGGCAACGTCCTGACTTTC	CASSGGGEGNVLTF
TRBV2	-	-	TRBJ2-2	TGTGCCAGCAGTGTGGGGGTCAGGGTGGCCGGGGAGCTGTTTTTT	CASSVGVRVAGELFF
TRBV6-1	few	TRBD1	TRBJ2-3	TGTGCCAGCAGTGATTGGACAGGCCCCACAGATACGCAGTATTTT	CASSDWTGPTDTQYF
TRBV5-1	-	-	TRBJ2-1	TGCGCCAGCAGCCCAGGGGACGTATCCTACAATGAGCAGTTCTTC	CASSPGDVSYNEQFF
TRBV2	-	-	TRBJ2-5	TGTGCCAGCAGTGAGTGGACGGCCCAAGAGACCCAGTACTTC	CASSEWTAQETQYF
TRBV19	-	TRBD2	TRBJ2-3	TGTGCCAGCACGCCTCAGGGACTAAACACAGATACGCAGTATTTT	CASTPQGLNTDTQYF
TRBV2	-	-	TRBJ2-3	TGTGCCAGCGTGACTAATGCAGATACGCAGTATTTT	CASVTNADTQYF
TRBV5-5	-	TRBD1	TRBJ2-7	TGTGCCAGCAGCTTGGCCCCGGGACAGGGGACCTACGAGCAGTACTTC	CASSLAPGQGTYEQYF
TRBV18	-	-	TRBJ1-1	TGTGCCAGCTCACCGGACTCAAACACTGAAGCTTTCTTT	CASSPDSNTEAFF
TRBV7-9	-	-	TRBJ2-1	TGTGCCAGCACCCTTCCGGGGACAAAAGGGCAGTTCTTC	CASTLPGTKGQFF
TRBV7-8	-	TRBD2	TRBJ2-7	TGTGCCAGCAGCTTATTACTAGCGGGAGACTACGAGCAGTACTTC	CASSLLLAGDYEQYF
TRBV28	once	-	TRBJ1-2	TGTGCCAGCACCCCCACGGGGGGGGCCTATGGCTACACCTTC	CASTPTGGAYGYTF
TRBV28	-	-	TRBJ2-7	TGTGCCAGCACCCTTGGCGGGGCCCTAACCTACGAGCAGTACTTC	CASTLGGALTYEQYF
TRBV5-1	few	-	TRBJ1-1	TGCGCCAGCAGGATTGAGCGGAACACTGAAGCTTTCTTT	CASRIERNTEAFF
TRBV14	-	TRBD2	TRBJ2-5	TGTGCCAGCAGCCGACATAGCGGGAATGTGGAGACCCAGTACTTC	CASSRHSGNVETQYF
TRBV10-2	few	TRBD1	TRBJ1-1	TGCGCCAGCAGAGGACAGGGCGCTCCGAACACTGAAGCTTTCTTT	CASRGQGAPNTEAFF
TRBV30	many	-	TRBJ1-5	TGTGCCTGGAGTGAACAGGATTACGAGCCCCAGCATTTT	CAWSEQDYEPQHF
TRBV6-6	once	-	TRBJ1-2	TGTGCCAGCACCACTCTACAGGAAGCTGGCTACACCTTC	CASTTLQEAGYTF
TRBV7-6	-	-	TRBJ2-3	TGTGCCAGCAGCTTAATGTCGACAGATACGCAGTATTTT	CASSLMSTDTQYF
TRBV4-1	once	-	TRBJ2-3	TGCGCCAGCAGCCAAGATCCAGGGGATTACACAGATACGCAGTATTTT	CASSQDPGDYTDTQYF
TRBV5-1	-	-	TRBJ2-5	TGCGCCAGCAGTATGAACGGCGGTAAGGAGGAGACCCAGTACTTC	CASSMNGGKEETQYF
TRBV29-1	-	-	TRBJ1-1	TGCAGCGTTGACCGCGTAGGGAACACTGAAGCTTTCTTT	CSVDRVGNTEAFF
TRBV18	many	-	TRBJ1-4	TGTGCCAGCTCACCCAGGGGACAACCTAATGAAAAACTGTTTTTT	CASSPRGQPNEKLFF
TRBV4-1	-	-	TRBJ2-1	TGCGCCAGCAGCCAAGCCCAGAGGAACGATGAGCAGTTCTTC	CASSQAQRNDEQFF
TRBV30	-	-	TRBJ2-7	TGTGCCTGGACCACGGGGCGCTACGAGCAGTACTTC	CAWTTGRYEQYF
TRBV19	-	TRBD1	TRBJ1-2	TGTGCCAGTACCGCGAACAGGGGACGGTATGGCTACACCTTC	CASTANRGRYGYTF
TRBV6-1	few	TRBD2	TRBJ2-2	TGTGCCAGCAGTGAAGTAGATCGTCTAGCGGGTAACACCGGGGAGCTGTTTTTT	CASSEVDRLAGNTGELFF
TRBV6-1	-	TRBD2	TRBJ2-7	TGTGCCAGCGGGAGGGAGGGAACTCCCGAGCAGTACTTC	CASGREGTPEQYF
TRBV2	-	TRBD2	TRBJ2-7	TGTGCCAGCAGTCAGGCGTCTAGCGGGAGTAGCGAGCAGTACTTC	CASSQASSGSSEQYF
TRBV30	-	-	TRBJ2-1	TGTGCCTGGAAAGGGGGCGGGGGAAACAATGAGCAGTTCTTC	CAWKGGGGNNEQFF
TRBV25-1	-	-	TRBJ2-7	TGTGCCAGCAGTGATCGTCCAGCGAAGATAGGGCAGTACTTC	CASSDRPAKIGQYF